These 31 T cell receptor beta chains were sequenced from one sample in a study of T-cell reconstitution after alpha-beta-depleted transplantation in children. Findings and limits, study-wide: The study reportedly traced alpha-beta T cells about two months after transplant to several hundred expanded graft clones.

Preparation of the TCRbeta library was carried out with unique molecular identifiers. Via MiXCR, TCRdb re-called the PCR reads, giving one row per CDR3 protein. The data contain about 32,000 distinct CDR3 sequences, about 7% of them singletons. No antigen has been assigned to these receptors. The input for sequencing was peripheral blood, taken 60 days after TCRalphabeta/CD19-depleted stem cell transplant. The receptor source for this set is a child younger than two who had a stem cell transplant for acute myeloid leukemia, so the T cells may come from the graft donor.

This clonotype was seen repeatedly, ten times or more. The V and J genes are TRBV20-1 and TRBJ1-2; TRBD1 is a possible D gene (5 bases). This CDR3 is built from 13 residues. Trimming shortened V by 3 bases and J by 5 bases, and 13 bases separated the two germline ends. CDR1 and CDR2 (germline): DFQATT, SNEGSKA (reference sequence). CDR3: CSARGDLGYGYTF. DNA of the CDR3: TGCAGTGCTAGGGGGGACCTCGGATATGGCTACACCTTC.

This clonotype was counted at least ten times. The chain links TRBV9 to TRBJ1-1; the D is unclear. This CDR3 contains 14 residues. Germline V lookup: CDR1 SGDLS, CDR2 YYNGEE. V was trimmed by 0 bases and J by 0 bases, leaving 6 bases between them. In DNA form, the CDR3 reads TGTGCCAGCAGCGTAGATCAGGTGAACACTGAAGCTTTCTTT. Translation: CASSVDQVNTEAFF.

This clonotype was seen at least ten times. This chain links TRBV12-3 or TRBV12-4 with TRBJ2-1, with D hard to call. V dropped 3 bases and J dropped 5 bases, with 14 bases sitting between them. The CDR3 sequence is 15 residues long. The CDR3: CASSLYSLKNNEQFF. CDR3 DNA sequence: TGTGCCAGCAGTTTGTATTCCTTGAAAAACAATGAGCAGTTCTTC.

This clonotype was observed at least ten times. The genes are TRBV5-1 and TRBJ2-1; TRBD1 matches 12 bases. The V segment lost 3 bases and the J segment 8 bases; nucleotides outside the gene matches: 3. The V gene's germline CDR1 is SGHRS and CDR2 YFSETQ. This CDR3 is built from 14 residues. The CDR3 sequence is CASSSGTGGDEQFF. The CDR3 nucleotides are TGCGCCAGCAGCTCCGGGACAGGGGGCGATGAGCAGTTCTTC. The complete variable domain, with remaining parts taken from reference TRBV5-1 and TRBJ2-1, reads KAGVTQTPRYLIKTRGQQVTLSCSPISGHRSVSWYQQTPGQGLQFLFEYFSETQRNKGNFPGRFSGRQFSNSRSEMNVSTLELGDSALYLCASSSGTGGDEQFFGPGTRLTVL.

This clonotype showed up many times. V gene TRBV6-5 combines with J gene TRBJ2-3; the match to TRBD2 covers 8 bases. V was clipped by 0 bases and J by 0 bases; unmatched bases: 5. The CDR3 runs to 17 residues. CDR1 MNHEY and CDR2 SVGAGI come from the germline V gene. The DNA of the CDR3 is TGTGCCAGCAGTTACTCGAAAGTAGCGGGGAGCACAGATACGCAGTATTTT. This encodes CASSYSKVAGSTDTQYF.

This clonotype was observed at least ten times. The chain couples TRBV25-1 to TRBJ2-5; 9 bases are a match to TRBD2. Looked up from germline, CDR1 is MGHDK and CDR2 is SYGVNS. J lost 5 bases, V lost 3 bases, and 10 bases had no gene match. This CDR3 is built from 16 residues. This CDR3 is CASSEARGGLGETQYF. The CDR3 coding sequence is TGTGCCAGCAGTGAGGCGCGGGGGGGCCTTGGGGAGACCCAGTACTTC. Filled out from reference TRBV25-1 and TRBJ2-5, the complete variable domain reads EADIYQTPRYLVIGTGKKITLECSQTMGHDKMYWYQQDPGMELHLIHYSYGVNSTEKGDLSSESTVSRIRTEHFPLTLESARPSHTSQYLCASSEARGGLGETQYFGPGTRLLVL.

This clonotype was found many times. In nucleotides, the CDR3 is TGTGCCAGCAGTGGAAGAGTTGCCACTAATGAAAAACTGTTTTTT. This encodes CASSGRVATNEKLFF. V gene TRBV7-9 combines with J gene TRBJ1-4, with unresolved D. Trimming cost V 6 bases and J 2 bases, with 13 bases left between them. Germline loops: CDR1 SEHNR, CDR2 FQNEAQ (reference sequence). The CDR3 sequence is 15 residues long. The full variable domain, with the rest looked up from reference TRBV7-9 and TRBJ1-4, is DTGVSQNPRHKITKRGQNVTFRCDPISEHNRLYWYRQTLGQGPEFLTYFQNEAQLEKSRLLSDRFSAERPKGSFSTLEIQRTEQGDSAMYLCASSGRVATNEKLFFGSGTQLSVL.

Ten or more counts support this clonotype. This rearrangement joins TRBV4-3 to TRBJ2-7; no reliable D call. With 3 bases removed from V and 3 bases from J, the gap between germline ends came to 18 bases. CDR3 size: 16 residues. From germline, CDR1 is LGHNA and CDR2 YSLEER. In DNA, the CDR3 is TGCGCCAGCAGCCAGAGGAGTCTAGGTGCCGGCTACGAGCAGTACTTC. Translation gives CASSQRSLGAGYEQYF.

This clonotype has at least ten counts. The rearrangement links TRBV6-5 to TRBJ1-5, with D perhaps matching TRBD1 (6 bases). Germline CDR1 and CDR2: MNHEY and SVGAGI. V gave up 7 bases and J gave up 1 base, with 20 bases separating them. The CDR3 has 17 residues. CDR3 DNA sequence: TGTGCCAGCAATCACGTGGGGGCGAATAGGAGCAATCAGCCCCAGCATTTT. Translation: CASNHVGANRSNQPQHF.

CDR3 residues: CAWDLPGRKSLQYF. As DNA, the CDR3 is TGTGCCTGGGACCTCCCGGGACGAAAGTCCCTTCAGTACTTC. The chain uses TRBV30 and TRBJ2-4; D tentatively fits TRBD1 or TRBD2 (5 bases each). Germline V gene data show CDR1 as GTSNPN and CDR2 as SVGIG (reference sequence). The CDR3 has 14 residues. Trimming stripped 5 bases from V and 11 bases from J, with 22 bases between.

This clonotype has at least ten counts. The J gene is TRBJ2-1, the V gene TRBV7-9, with D tentatively TRBD2 (5 bases). V shed 2 bases and J shed 1 base, with 12 bases lying between them. The CDR3 is made up of 16 amino acids. The germline gives CDR1 SEHNR, CDR2 FQNEAQ (reference sequence). The DNA for the CDR3 is TGTGCCAGCAGCTTATTAGGCGGGTTTTCCTACAATGAGCAGTTCTTC. Amino acid sequence: CASSLLGGFSYNEQFF.

This clonotype was observed at least ten times. The chain has TRBV4-3 and TRBJ2-5; D remains ambiguous. Germline V lookup: CDR1 LGHNA, CDR2 YSLEER. Trimming removed 0 bases at V and 5 bases at J, with 16 bases between. CDR3 length equals 16 residues. As DNA, the CDR3 is TGCGCCAGCAGCCAAGAAGGCGGACCTCACGTCGAGACCCAGTACTTC. Its protein is CASSQEGGPHVETQYF.

This clonotype came up many times. The gene calls are TRBV10-3 and TRBJ2-7; D unclear. The CDR3 covers 12 residues. The germline gives CDR1 ENHRY, CDR2 SYGVKD. Trimming shortened V by 5 bases and J by 2 bases, and 7 bases separated the two germline ends. The CDR3 loop is CAISSRTYEQYF. CDR3 bases: TGTGCCATCAGTTCTAGGACCTACGAGCAGTACTTC.

This clonotype was found many times. This sequence joins TRBV12-3 or TRBV12-4 and TRBJ2-5; D might be TRBD1 (5 bases). Deletions cut 6 bases from V and 0 bases from J, with 8 bases between. This CDR3 contains 13 residues. CDR3 in amino acids: CASRNRYQETQYF. CDR3 bases: TGTGCCAGCAGGAACAGGTACCAAGAGACCCAGTACTTC.

This clonotype was counted at least ten times. In DNA, the CDR3 is TGTGCCACCAGTGATTTGAGAACAGGTGGAGAGCAGTACTTC. Protein sequence: CATSDLRTGGEQYF. The chain joins TRBV24-1 to TRBJ2-7; a weak D match, TRBD1 (5 bases). The germline V gene encodes CDR1 KGHDR and CDR2 SFDVKD. The CDR3 is 14 residues long. V was clipped by 0 bases and J by 7 bases, with 12 bases between them.

This clonotype was recorded at least ten times. CDR3 DNA: TGTGCCACCAGCAGAGATAGGTCTGTGAACACTGAAGCTTTCTTT. This gives the protein CATSRDRSVNTEAFF. This chain joins TRBV15 and TRBJ1-1; D unresolved. CDR3 length: 15 residues. V was cut by 0 bases and J by 0 bases, with 8 bases left in between. Germline assignment: CDR1 LNHNV and CDR2 YYDKDF (reference sequence).

This clonotype appeared many times. The chain is built from TRBV7-8 and TRBJ2-2; 7 bases line up with TRBD1. The germline CDR1 and CDR2 sequences are SGHVS and FQNEAQ. The CDR3 totals 14 residues. V gave up 1 base and J gave up 5 bases; unmatched junction bases: 1. DNA for the CDR3: TGTGCCAGCAGCTTAGTACAGGGGACCGGGGAGCTGTTTTTT. As protein: CASSLVQGTGELFF.

The rearrangement links TRBV30 to TRBJ2-3, with 9 bases identical to TRBD1. The CDR3 extends over 14 amino acids. Trimming took 2 bases from V and 2 from J; bases not matched to a gene: 2. Germline assignment: CDR1 GTSNPN and CDR2 SVGIG (reference sequence). The CDR3 is CAWSWDRVTDTQYF. DNA for the CDR3: TGTGCCTGGAGTTGGGACAGGGTCACAGATACGCAGTATTTT.

V is TRBV30 and J is TRBJ2-7, with TRBD2 identical over 9 bases. This CDR3 contains 12 residues. The V gene's germline CDR1 is GTSNPN and CDR2 SVGIG (reference sequence). This CDR3 reads CASTSGPYEQYF. CDR3 bases: TGTGCTTCAACTAGCGGGCCTTACGAGCAGTACTTC.

This clonotype was detected ten times or more. The rearrangement joins TRBV5-1 to TRBJ2-4; D call uncertain. Trimming stripped 4 bases from V and 0 bases from J, with 14 bases between. The germline V gene has CDR1 SGHRS and CDR2 YFSETQ. This CDR3 contains 16 residues. The CDR3 is CASSPLEGLAKNIQYF. CDR3 DNA sequence: TGCGCCAGCAGCCCACTGGAAGGGCTAGCCAAAAACATTCAGTACTTC.

This clonotype was counted ten times or more. The chain uses TRBV27 and TRBJ2-7, with 7 bases that match TRBD1. Trimming at V came to 5 bases and at J to 3 bases, leaving 7 bases not matched to a gene. The germline V gene has CDR1 MNHEY and CDR2 SMNVEV (reference sequence). The CDR3 extends over 14 amino acids. CDR3 in DNA: TGTGCCAGCAGTCGGAGACAGGGTAGCTACGAGCAGTACTTC. This sequence encodes CASSRRQGSYEQYF.

This clonotype was recorded at least ten times. The V gene is TRBV27, the J gene TRBJ2-3; 9 bases match TRBD2. V lost 6 bases to trimming and J lost 3 bases; unmatched junction nucleotides: 7. Germline V gene sequence: CDR1 MNHEY, CDR2 SMNVEV (reference sequence). The CDR3 is 15 amino acids. The CDR3 DNA reads TGTGCCAGCAGGAGGGGTAGCGGGGGAACAGATACGCAGTATTTT. It yields the protein CASRRGSGGTDTQYF.

This clonotype was observed at least ten times. The J gene is TRBJ1-5, the V gene TRBV2; D gene unclear. The CDR3 consists of 15 residues. The V gene's germline CDR1 is SNHLY and CDR2 FYNNEI. V was shortened by 7 bases and J by 0 bases, with 13 bases between the two germline ends. Here the CDR3 DNA reads TGTGCCAGCACCCCTCGAGGTTATAGCAATCAGCCCCAGCATTTT. The encoded protein is CASTPRGYSNQPQHF.

Ten or more counts support this clonotype. This chain joins TRBV11-3 and TRBJ2-7; D ambiguous. The V and J ends lost 1 base and 4 bases respectively, with 11 bases between them. The CDR3 spans 14 residues. CDR1 is SGHNT and CDR2 is YENEEA in the germline V gene. For the CDR3, the DNA is TGTGCCAGCAGCTTAGGCCAGGCCCCTTACGAGCAGTACTTC. Translation: CASSLGQAPYEQYF.

This clonotype is termed medium-sized. The chain combines TRBV29-1 with TRBJ1-1; 7 bases map to TRBD1. Germline assignment: CDR1 SQVTM and CDR2 ANQGSEA. This CDR3 region has 13 residues. The ends lost 8 bases at V and 0 bases at J; junction bases unmatched: 6. Written as DNA, the CDR3 is TGCAGCTTCAGACAGGGAATGAACACTGAAGCTTTCTTT. Protein: CSFRQGMNTEAFF. The whole variable domain, filled in from reference TRBV29-1 and TRBJ1-1, reads SAVISQKPSRDICQRGTSLTIQCQVDSQVTMMFWYRQQPGQSLTLIATANQGSEATYESGFVIDKFPISRPNLTFSTLTVSNMSPEDSSIYLCSFRQGMNTEAFFGQGTRLTVV.

This clonotype was counted at least ten times. V and J are TRBV7-6 and TRBJ2-7, with no clear D. Germline V gives CDR1 SGHVS, CDR2 FNYEAQ. Trimming cost V 5 bases and J 0 bases, with 11 bases left between them. This CDR3 contains 14 residues. Here the CDR3 reads CASSPVGGSYEQYF. The DNA for the CDR3 is TGTGCCAGCAGCCCCGTGGGCGGCTCCTACGAGCAGTACTTC.

This clonotype was detected ten times or more. This sequence joins TRBV20-1 and TRBJ1-2, with no clear D. Trimming left V 5 bases short and J 0 bases short, with 7 bases between. The CDR3 consists of 12 residues. Germline V gives CDR1 DFQATT, CDR2 SNEGSKA (reference sequence). The chain's CDR3 is CSAPIPNYGYTF. The CDR3 coding sequence is TGCAGTGCTCCCATCCCTAACTATGGCTACACCTTC.

This clonotype has a count of ten or more. The V call is TRBV7-2, the J call TRBJ1-2, with a tentative D call TRBD1 (6 bases). The length of the CDR3 is 14 residues. Germline V CDR1 and CDR2: SGHTA, FQGNSA. V dropped 5 bases and J dropped 4 bases, with 14 bases sitting between them. The CDR3 DNA reads TGTGCCAGCAGCACTCAGGGGAGAGTCTATGGCTACACCTTC. It yields the protein CASSTQGRVYGYTF.

This clonotype was picked up many times. The J gene is TRBJ1-1, the V gene TRBV12-3 or TRBV12-4; tentative D call: TRBD1 (5 bases). This CDR3 contains 14 residues. Trimming stripped 3 bases from V and 3 bases from J, with 11 bases between. CDR3 DNA sequence: TGTGCCAGCAGTTTGATGGGGACCGACACTGAAGCTTTCTTT. Amino acids: CASSLMGTDTEAFF.

As regards this clonotype: The junction departs from germline at one end; a sequencing error may be responsible. The V call is TRBV7-7, the J call TRBJ2-3; TRBD2 matches 7 bases. Per the germline V gene, CDR1 is SSHAT and CDR2 is FNYEAQ (reference sequence). This CDR3 spans 14 amino acids. CDR3 protein: CASSWGGSQDTQYF. In DNA, the CDR3 is TGTGCTAGCAGCTGGGGGGGATCTCAAGATACGCAGTATTTT.

This clonotype appeared many times. The chain combines TRBV6-1 with TRBJ2-7; D possibly uses TRBD1 or TRBD2 (8 bases each). The CDR3 contains 16 residues. The V gene lost 6 bases and the J gene lost 5 bases, with 23 bases spanning the gap. CDR1 is MNHNS, CDR2 SASEGT, per germline. DNA for the CDR3: TGTGCCAGCAGAACTCTCCAGGGGGCGGGGGGTAACGAGCAGTACTTC. Protein product: CASRTLQGAGGNEQYF.